The 23 T cell receptor beta chains in this list originate from one sample, sequenced in a study of blood T cell repertoires in COVID-19. TCRdb's copy holds only in-frame clones and misses some; the assay was immunoSEQ multiplex PCR. The sample lists just over 300,000 clones, about 89% seen once, with around a tenth in the top ten. Sequenced sample: PBMCs or T cells enriched from blood (not recorded which). The receptor source for this set is a woman between 40 and 55 years old who had recovered from COVID-19.

The chain links TRBV9 to TRBJ2-7; 8 bases match TRBD1. The length of the CDR3 is 14 residues. V trimming: 3 bases; J trimming: 5 bases; junction bases outside the gene matches: 7. Germline values: CDR1 SGDLS, CDR2 YYNGEE. CDR3 nucleotide sequence: TGTGCCAGCAGCGGACCACAGGGGGGAAACGAGCAGTACTTC. Its protein is CASSGPQGGNEQYF.

The gene calls are TRBV18 and TRBJ1-2; 9 bases line up with TRBD1. The V segment lost 3 bases and the J segment 7 bases; nucleotides outside the gene matches: 15. Germline lookup yields CDR1 KGHSH and CDR2 LQKENI. There are 17 residues in the CDR3. The CDR3 spells CASSPIPIRTGEGGYTF. CDR3 DNA: TGTGCCAGCTCACCGATTCCGATTAGGACAGGGGAGGGTGGCTACACCTTC.

The chain uses TRBV7-8 and TRBJ2-5; 10 nucleotides line up with TRBD2. CDR1 and CDR2 (germline): SGHVS, FQNEAQ. The V segment lost 5 bases and the J segment 4 bases; nucleotides outside the gene matches: 7. CDR3 length: 15 amino acids. Here the CDR3 DNA reads TGTGCCAGCAGCCCATCTAGCGGGAGTGGAGAGACCCAGTACTTC. Encoded protein: CASSPSSGSGETQYF. The whole variable domain, remainder taken from reference TRBV7-8 and TRBJ2-5, is GAGVSQSPRYKVAKRGQDVALRCDPISGHVSLFWYQQALGQGPEFLTYFQNEAQLDKSGLPSDRFFAERPEGSVSTLKIQRTQQEDSAVYLCASSPSSGSGETQYFGPGTRLLVL.

The chain has TRBV5-1 and TRBJ2-3, with D possibly TRBD1 on 6 matching bases. Trimming removed 4 bases at V and 0 bases at J, with 18 bases between. There are 17 residues in the CDR3. Germline V CDR1 and CDR2: SGHRS, YFSETQ. This CDR3 reads CASSAGAGGLSTDTQYF. CDR3 sequence (DNA): TGCGCCAGCAGCGCGGGTGCTGGGGGCCTGAGCACAGATACGCAGTATTTT.

The CDR3: CASSIAGDRGYNEQFF. CDR3 nucleotide sequence: TGTGCCAGTAGTATAGCTGGGGACAGGGGTTACAATGAGCAGTTCTTC. The rearrangement joins TRBV19 to TRBJ2-1; 10 bases are a match to TRBD1. Germline CDR1 reads LNHDA; CDR2 reads SQIVND (reference sequence). V was pared by 1 base and J by 4 bases, with 4 bases of the junction left unmatched. The CDR3 is 16 residues long.

This rearrangement joins TRBV9 to TRBJ2-5, with TRBD2 matching 9 bases. The CDR3 spans 14 residues. The germline CDR1 and CDR2 sequences are SGDLS and YYNGEE. V was clipped by 4 bases and J by 5 bases; unmatched bases: 6. The CDR3 loop reads CASSPLAGRETQYF. The CDR3 DNA sequence: TGTGCCAGCAGCCCCCTAGCGGGAAGGGAGACCCAGTACTTC.

The rearrangement uses TRBV7-9 and TRBJ2-7; 9 nucleotides match TRBD1. V dropped 5 bases and J dropped 7; count of bases not matched to a gene: 18. Germline loops: CDR1 SEHNR, CDR2 FQNEAQ (reference sequence). The CDR3 has 17 residues. The CDR3 loop reads CASSPAFFRDRAEEQYF. For the CDR3, the DNA is TGTGCCAGCAGCCCCGCCTTCTTCCGGGACAGGGCTGAAGAGCAGTACTTC.

The chain employs TRBV29-1 and TRBJ2-1; D gene ambiguous. Germline V gene sequence: CDR1 SQVTM, CDR2 ANQGSEA. There are 12 residues in the CDR3. V was trimmed by 0 bases and J by 9 bases, leaving 9 bases between them. CDR3 coding DNA: TGCAGCGTTGAAGATCTAGGCTTTGAGCAGTTCTTC. Amino acid sequence: CSVEDLGFEQFF.

The chain is built from TRBV3-1 (or the pseudogene TRBV3-2) and TRBJ2-3, with D perhaps matching TRBD2 (5 bases). Looked up from germline, CDR1 is LGHDT and CDR2 is YNNKEL (reference sequence). The CDR3 runs 12 residues. With 6 bases removed from V and 9 bases from J, the gap between germline ends came to 13 bases. The CDR3 bases are TGTGCCAGCAGTCCCCCCCGGGGAACGCAGTATTTT. Translating gives CASSPPRGTQYF.

The chain joins TRBV27 to TRBJ1-5, with D tentatively TRBD1 (5 bases). Trimming shortened V by 2 bases and J by 7 bases, and 15 bases separated the two germline ends. The CDR3 loop spans 15 amino acids. Germline CDR1 MNHEY, CDR2 SMNVEV (reference sequence). This CDR3 is CASSLVAGGGQPQHF. The CDR3 region has the DNA TGTGCCAGCAGTTTAGTTGCGGGGGGAGGGCAGCCCCAGCATTTT.

This clone showed up just once. The chain is built from TRBV29-1 and TRBJ2-1, with D hard to call. Germline V gene data show CDR1 as SQVTM and CDR2 as ANQGSEA. V was shortened by 4 bases and J by 3 bases, with 10 bases between the two germline ends. The length of the CDR3 is 13 residues. In DNA form, the CDR3 reads TGCAGCGTTGTTAGCCGGAACTACAATGAGCAGTTCTTC. Its protein is CSVVSRNYNEQFF.

The chain recombines TRBV5-6 with TRBJ2-7, with 9 bases lining up with TRBD1. With 2 bases clipped from V and 6 bases from J, the junction kept 6 bases outside the gene matches. This CDR3 is built from 14 residues. CDR1 is SGHDT, CDR2 YYEEEE, per germline. The CDR3 reads CASSFGTGITEQYF. The CDR3 DNA follows: TGTGCCAGCAGCTTCGGGACAGGGATTACCGAGCAGTACTTC.

The chain uses TRBV20-1 and TRBJ2-4; D may be TRBD1 (5 bases). Between the trimmed V and J ends, which lost 3 bases and 0 bases, there was a span of 12 bases. The CDR3 is 15 amino acids. Germline V gene data show CDR1 as DFQATT and CDR2 as SNEGSKA (reference sequence). The CDR3 DNA follows: TGCAGTGCTAGTACAGGTTCCCTAGCCAAAAACATTCAGTACTTC. It specifies CSASTGSLAKNIQYF.

The chain has TRBV7-2 and TRBJ2-7; 7 nucleotides match TRBD2. V lost 6 bases, J lost 5 bases, and 13 bases stayed unmatched. The CDR3 spans 15 residues. Germline assignment: CDR1 SGHTA and CDR2 FQGNSA. The CDR3 sequence is CASRFWGGGINEQYF. CDR3 sequence (DNA): TGTGCCAGCAGGTTCTGGGGGGGAGGGATCAACGAGCAGTACTTC.

V and J are TRBV7-8 and TRBJ2-2; 12 bases are shared with TRBD2. In germline, CDR1 is SGHVS, CDR2 FQNEAQ. V trimming: 2 bases; J trimming: 4 bases; junction bases outside the gene matches: 8. CDR3 length: 18 amino acids. CDR3 coding DNA: TGTGCCAGCAGCTTACGGGTGACTAGCGGGGGAATCACCGGGGAGCTGTTTTTT. As protein: CASSLRVTSGGITGELFF.

This clone has a single count. The rearrangement joins TRBV4-1 to TRBJ1-5; TRBD1 might be the D (6 bases). Germline loops: CDR1 MGHRA, CDR2 YSYEKL. V lost 3 bases, J lost 10 bases, and 19 bases lay in between. This CDR3 is built from 15 residues. CDR3 DNA: TGCGCCAGCAGCCAGGAAACAGGGTCGTATAGACCCCAGCATTTT. This codes for CASSQETGSYRPQHF.

This chain links TRBV24-1 with TRBJ2-2, with TRBD1 matching over 8 bases. The CDR3 runs to 16 residues. Germline CDR1 KGHDR, CDR2 SFDVKD. V lost 3 bases, J lost 0 bases, and 2 bases stayed unmatched. The DNA of the CDR3 is TGTGCCACCAGTGATCCGACAGGGGCGAACACCGGGGAGCTGTTTTTT. Translating it yields CATSDPTGANTGELFF.

This chain connects TRBV2 to TRBJ2-7, with TRBD2 matching over 9 bases. Germline V lookup: CDR1 SNHLY, CDR2 FYNNEI. CDR3 length: 13 amino acids. The J segment lost 7 bases and the V segment lost 10 bases, leaving 11 bases of the junction unmatched. This CDR3 reads CAIRPGLAVEQYF. The CDR3 DNA sequence: TGTGCCATAAGGCCGGGACTAGCCGTTGAGCAGTACTTC. The entire variable domain, with the rest obtained from reference TRBV2 and TRBJ2-7, is as follows: EPEVTQTPSHQVTQMGQEVILRCVPISNHLYFYWYRQILGQKVEFLVSFYNNEISEKSEIFDDQFSVERPDGSNFTLKIRSTKLEDSAMYFCAIRPGLAVEQYFGPGTRLTVT.

The rearrangement uses TRBV3-1 (or the pseudogene TRBV3-2) and TRBJ1-1, with D uncertain. Germline V gene sequence: CDR1 LGHDT, CDR2 YNNKEL (reference sequence). The CDR3 contains 13 residues. Trimming shortened V by 2 bases and J by 1 base, and 5 bases separated the two germline ends. CDR3 in DNA: TGTGCCAGCAGCCAAAATAAGAACACTGAAGCTTTCTTT. It translates to CASSQNKNTEAFF.

This chain connects TRBV7-8 to TRBJ2-3; 8 nucleotides match TRBD1. The germline V gene encodes CDR1 SGHVS and CDR2 FQNEAQ. With V trimmed by 5 bases and J by 5 bases, 12 bases remained unmatched. The CDR3 totals 16 residues. As DNA, the CDR3 is TGTGCCAGCAGCCGAGACAGGGGAGGAGGTCAAGATACGCAGTATTTT. Translated, it gives CASSRDRGGGQDTQYF.

This chain joins TRBV6-2 or TRBV6-3 and TRBJ2-2; 14 bases are shared with TRBD2. The germline CDR1 and CDR2 sequences are MNHEY and SVGEGT. J gave up 0 bases and V 4 bases, and 1 base lay outside the gene matches. The CDR3 totals 17 residues. The chain's CDR3 is CASSWGLAGANTGELFF. CDR3 sequence (DNA): TGTGCCAGCAGTTGGGGACTAGCGGGGGCGAACACCGGGGAGCTGTTTTTT.

This sequence joins TRBV5-6 and TRBJ1-2; 7 bases are a match to TRBD1. V lost 0 bases, J lost 1 base, and 3 bases stayed unmatched. The CDR3 runs to 15 residues. Germline V CDR1 and CDR2: SGHDT, YYEEEE. CDR3 loop: CASSLGAGGNYGYTF. As DNA, the CDR3 is TGTGCCAGCAGCTTGGGGGCAGGGGGTAACTATGGCTACACCTTC.

The chain joins TRBV18 to TRBJ1-6, with unresolved D. The V and J ends lost 0 bases and 9 bases respectively, with 12 bases between them. Germline V gives CDR1 KGHSH, CDR2 LQKENI. The CDR3 spans 15 residues. Here the CDR3 reads CASSPPLASGSPLHF. As DNA, the CDR3 is TGTGCCAGCTCACCACCGTTAGCATCGGGTTCACCCCTCCACTTT.